This T cell receptor (beta chain) was captured by sequencing in a study of CD4 T cells in relation to SARS-CoV-2 and coronaviruses. On the study more broadly: No peptide or an HIV-1 Nef peptide pool served as negative control. Notes on the study in general: Monoreactive clones expanded significantly more to SARS-CoV-2 than crossreactive clones did.

CD4+ T cells from unexposed donors were obtained before the COVID-19 pandemic (2011-2018). After roughly 9 days of culture, CD4+ T cells were isolated. Unexposed-donor CD4+ T cells were probed with SARS-CoV-2 S/N and four cold-coronavirus spikes, cells permitting. In the case of this clone: The antigen remains undetermined.

The data were produced by immunoSEQ multiplex PCR, yet TCRdb's version contains in-frame clones alone and is incomplete. The data contain 28,000 or so clones, 75% to 80% of them singletons. The sequence was obtained from a human donor in good health. The sample was CD4+ T cells from PBMCs, cultured in vitro.

CDR3 in amino acids: CASSPGPGHKNTEAFF. The CDR3 DNA reads TGTGCCAGCAGCCCAGGACCGGGACATAAGAACACTGAAGCTTTCTTT. V gene TRBV11-2 combines with J gene TRBJ1-1; maybe TRBD1 (6 bases). Germline V gene sequence: CDR1 SGHAT, CDR2 FQNNGV. Trimming stripped 5 bases from V and 1 base from J, with 17 bases between. The CDR3 runs to 16 residues.